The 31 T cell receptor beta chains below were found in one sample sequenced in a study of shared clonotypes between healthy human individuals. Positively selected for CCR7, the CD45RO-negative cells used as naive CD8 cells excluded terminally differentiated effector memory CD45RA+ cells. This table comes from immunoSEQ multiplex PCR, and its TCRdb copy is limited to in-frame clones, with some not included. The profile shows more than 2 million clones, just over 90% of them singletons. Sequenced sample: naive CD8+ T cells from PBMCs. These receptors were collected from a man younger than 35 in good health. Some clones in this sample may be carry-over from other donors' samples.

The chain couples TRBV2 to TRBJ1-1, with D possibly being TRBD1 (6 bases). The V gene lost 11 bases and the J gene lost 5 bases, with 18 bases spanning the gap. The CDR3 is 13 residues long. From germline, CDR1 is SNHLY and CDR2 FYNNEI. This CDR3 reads CAPQGSRGTEAFF. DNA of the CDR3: TGTGCCCCCCAGGGGAGCCGAGGGACTGAAGCTTTCTTT.

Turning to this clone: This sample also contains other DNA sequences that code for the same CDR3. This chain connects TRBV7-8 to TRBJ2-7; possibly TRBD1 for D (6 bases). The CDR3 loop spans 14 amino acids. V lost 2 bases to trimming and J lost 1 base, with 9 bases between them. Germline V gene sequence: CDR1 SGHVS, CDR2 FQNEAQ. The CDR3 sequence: CASSLSQGSYEQYF. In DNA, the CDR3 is TGTGCCAGCAGCTTATCACAGGGTTCCTACGAGCAGTACTTC.

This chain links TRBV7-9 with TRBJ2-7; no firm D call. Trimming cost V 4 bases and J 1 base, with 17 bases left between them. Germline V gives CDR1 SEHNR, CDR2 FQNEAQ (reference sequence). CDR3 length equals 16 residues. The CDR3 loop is CASSYPLIGRSYEQYF. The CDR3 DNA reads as TGTGCCAGCAGCTATCCTTTGATAGGGCGTTCCTACGAGCAGTACTTC.

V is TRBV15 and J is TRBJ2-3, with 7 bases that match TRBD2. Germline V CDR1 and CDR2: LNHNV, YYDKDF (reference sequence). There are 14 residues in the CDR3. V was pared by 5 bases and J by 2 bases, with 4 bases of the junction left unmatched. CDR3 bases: TGTGCCACCAGCCCGACTAGCCTCACAGATACGCAGTATTTT. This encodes CATSPTSLTDTQYF.

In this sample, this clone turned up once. Written as DNA, the CDR3 is TGTGCCAGCAGCTCGCCGGGACAGGGGGCGGAAGATACGCAGTATTTT. It codes for CASSSPGQGAEDTQYF. This chain uses TRBV7-9 with TRBJ2-3; 12 bases line up with TRBD1. CDR3 length: 16 residues. CDR1 is SEHNR, CDR2 FQNEAQ, per germline (reference sequence). V dropped 4 bases and J dropped 5; count of bases not matched to a gene: 7.

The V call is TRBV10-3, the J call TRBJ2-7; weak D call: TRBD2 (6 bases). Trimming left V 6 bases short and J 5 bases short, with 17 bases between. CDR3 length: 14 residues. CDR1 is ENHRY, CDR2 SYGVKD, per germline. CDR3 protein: CAIRAGTGGHEQYF. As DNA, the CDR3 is TGTGCCATCAGGGCAGGGACTGGTGGACACGAGCAGTACTTC.

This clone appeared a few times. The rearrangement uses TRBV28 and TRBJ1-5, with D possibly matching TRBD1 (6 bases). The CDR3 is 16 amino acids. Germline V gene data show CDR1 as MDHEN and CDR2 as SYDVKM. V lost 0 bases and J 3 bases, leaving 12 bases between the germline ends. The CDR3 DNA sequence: TGTGCCAGCAGTTTATGGTCAGGGGCGCCCAATCAGCCCCAGCATTTT. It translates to CASSLWSGAPNQPQHF.

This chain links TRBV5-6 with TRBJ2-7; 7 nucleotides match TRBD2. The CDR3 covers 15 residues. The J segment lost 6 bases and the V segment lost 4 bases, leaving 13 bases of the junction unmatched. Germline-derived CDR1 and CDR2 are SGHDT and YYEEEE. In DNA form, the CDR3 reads TGTGCCAGCAGCCCATCCCTCAGCCCGGGGGGCGAGCAGTACTTC. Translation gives CASSPSLSPGGEQYF.

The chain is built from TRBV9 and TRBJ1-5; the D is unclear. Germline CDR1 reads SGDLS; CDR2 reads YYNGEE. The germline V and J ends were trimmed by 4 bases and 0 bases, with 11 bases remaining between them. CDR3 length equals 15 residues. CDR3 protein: CASSKRGHSNQPQHF. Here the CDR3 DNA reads TGTGCCAGCAGCAAGAGAGGGCATAGCAATCAGCCCCAGCATTTT.

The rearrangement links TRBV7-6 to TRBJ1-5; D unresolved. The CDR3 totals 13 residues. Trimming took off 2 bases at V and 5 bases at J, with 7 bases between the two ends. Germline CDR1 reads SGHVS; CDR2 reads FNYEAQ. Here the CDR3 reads CASSLSPYQPQHF. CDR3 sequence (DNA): TGTGCCAGCAGCTTAAGTCCCTATCAGCCCCAGCATTTT.

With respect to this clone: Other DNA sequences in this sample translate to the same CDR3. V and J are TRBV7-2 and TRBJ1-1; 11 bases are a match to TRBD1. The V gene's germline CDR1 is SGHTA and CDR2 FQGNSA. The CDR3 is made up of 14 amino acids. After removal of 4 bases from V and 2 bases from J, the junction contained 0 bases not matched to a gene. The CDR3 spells CASSWTGGNTEAFF. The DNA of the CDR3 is TGTGCCAGCAGCTGGACAGGGGGCAACACTGAAGCTTTCTTT.

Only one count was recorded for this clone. The CDR3 region has the DNA TGTGCCAGCAGCTCATACCAGGCGGAATTAAACAATGAGCAGTTCTTC. Translating gives CASSSYQAELNNEQFF. The chain has TRBV7-2 and TRBJ2-1; D remains unclear. Germline CDR1 and CDR2: SGHTA and FQGNSA. V gave up 4 bases and J gave up 5 bases, with 18 bases separating them. The CDR3 spans 16 residues.

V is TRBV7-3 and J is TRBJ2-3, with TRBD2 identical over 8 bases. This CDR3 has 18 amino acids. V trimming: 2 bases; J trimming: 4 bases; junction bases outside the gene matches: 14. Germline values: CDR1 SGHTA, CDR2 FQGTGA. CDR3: CASSLRPYRAGGSDTQYF. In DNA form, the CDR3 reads TGTGCCAGCAGCTTACGCCCCTATAGGGCGGGAGGCTCAGATACGCAGTATTTT.

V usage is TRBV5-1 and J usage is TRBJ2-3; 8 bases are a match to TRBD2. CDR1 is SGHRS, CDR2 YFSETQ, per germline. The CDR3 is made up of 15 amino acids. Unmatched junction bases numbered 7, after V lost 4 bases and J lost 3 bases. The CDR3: CASSHTSGGTDTQYF. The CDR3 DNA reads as TGCGCCAGCAGCCACACTAGCGGCGGGACAGATACGCAGTATTTT. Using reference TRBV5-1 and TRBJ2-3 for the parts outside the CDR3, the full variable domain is KAGVTQTPRYLIKTRGQQVTLSCSPISGHRSVSWYQQTPGQGLQFLFEYFSETQRNKGNFPGRFSGRQFSNSRSEMNVSTLELGDSALYLCASSHTSGGTDTQYFGPGTRLTVL.

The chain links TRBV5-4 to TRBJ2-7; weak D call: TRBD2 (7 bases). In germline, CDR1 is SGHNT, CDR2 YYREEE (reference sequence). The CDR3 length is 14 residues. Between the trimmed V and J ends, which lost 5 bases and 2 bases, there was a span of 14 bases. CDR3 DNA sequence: TGTGCCAGCAGTCTCCGGGGGGCGCCCTACGAGCAGTACTTC. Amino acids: CASSLRGAPYEQYF.

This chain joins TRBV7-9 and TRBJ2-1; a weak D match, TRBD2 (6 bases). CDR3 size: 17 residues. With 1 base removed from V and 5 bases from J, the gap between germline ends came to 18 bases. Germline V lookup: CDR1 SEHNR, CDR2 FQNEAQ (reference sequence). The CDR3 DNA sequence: TGTGCCAGCAGCTTAGTGAATAGCGGTCCCCCGCACAATGAGCAGTTCTTC. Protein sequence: CASSLVNSGPPHNEQFF.

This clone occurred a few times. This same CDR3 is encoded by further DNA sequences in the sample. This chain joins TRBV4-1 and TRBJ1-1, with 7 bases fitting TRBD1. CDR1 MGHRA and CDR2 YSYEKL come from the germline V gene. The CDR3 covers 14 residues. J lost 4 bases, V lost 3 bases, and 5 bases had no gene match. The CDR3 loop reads CASSQTRGGTEAFF. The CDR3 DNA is TGCGCCAGCAGCCAGACCAGGGGGGGCACTGAAGCTTTCTTT.

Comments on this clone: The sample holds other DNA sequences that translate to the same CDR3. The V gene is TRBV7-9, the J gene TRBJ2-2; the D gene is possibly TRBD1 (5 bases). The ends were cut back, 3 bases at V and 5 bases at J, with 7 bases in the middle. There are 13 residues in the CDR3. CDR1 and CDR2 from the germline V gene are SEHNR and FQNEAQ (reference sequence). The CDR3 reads CASSLAGTGELFF. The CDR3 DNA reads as TGTGCCAGCAGCTTGGCAGGGACCGGGGAGCTGTTTTTT.

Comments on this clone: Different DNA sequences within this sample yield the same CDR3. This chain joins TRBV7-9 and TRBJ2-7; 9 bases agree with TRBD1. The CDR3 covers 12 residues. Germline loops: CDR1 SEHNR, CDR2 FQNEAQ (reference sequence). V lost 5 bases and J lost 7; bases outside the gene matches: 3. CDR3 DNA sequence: TGTGCCAGCAGCGGGGACAGGGAGGAGCAGTACTTC. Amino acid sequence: CASSGDREEQYF.

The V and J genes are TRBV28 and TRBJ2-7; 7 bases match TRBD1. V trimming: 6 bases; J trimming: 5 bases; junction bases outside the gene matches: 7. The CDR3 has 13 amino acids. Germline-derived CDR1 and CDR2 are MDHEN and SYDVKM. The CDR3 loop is CASSDRVRHEQYF. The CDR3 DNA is TGTGCCAGCAGCGACAGGGTTAGGCACGAGCAGTACTTC.

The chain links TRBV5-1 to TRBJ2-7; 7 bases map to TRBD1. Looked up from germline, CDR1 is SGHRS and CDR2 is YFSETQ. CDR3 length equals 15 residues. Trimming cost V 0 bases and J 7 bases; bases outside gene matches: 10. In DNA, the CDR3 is TGCGCCAGCAGCTTGGAGCGGACAGGCAATGGGGAGCAGTACTTC. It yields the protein CASSLERTGNGEQYF.

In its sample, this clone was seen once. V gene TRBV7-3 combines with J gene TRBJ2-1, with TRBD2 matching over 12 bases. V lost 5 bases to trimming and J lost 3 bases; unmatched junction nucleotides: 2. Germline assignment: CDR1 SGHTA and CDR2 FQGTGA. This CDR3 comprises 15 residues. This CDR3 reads CASSPGLAGYNEQFF. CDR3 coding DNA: TGTGCCAGCAGCCCGGGACTAGCGGGCTACAATGAGCAGTTCTTC.

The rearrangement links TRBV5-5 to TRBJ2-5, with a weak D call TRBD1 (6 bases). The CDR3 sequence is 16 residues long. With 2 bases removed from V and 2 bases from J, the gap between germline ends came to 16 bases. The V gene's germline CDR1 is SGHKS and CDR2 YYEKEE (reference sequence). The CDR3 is CASSFGGLNLQETQYF. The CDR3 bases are TGTGCCAGCAGCTTTGGGGGCCTAAACTTACAAGAGACCCAGTACTTC.

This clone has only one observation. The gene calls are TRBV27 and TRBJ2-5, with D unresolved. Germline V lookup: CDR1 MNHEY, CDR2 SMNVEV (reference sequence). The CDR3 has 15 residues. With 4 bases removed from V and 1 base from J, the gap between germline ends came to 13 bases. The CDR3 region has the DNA TGTGCCAGCAGTTCGTTCAGAACACGCCAAGAGACCCAGTACTTC. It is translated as CASSSFRTRQETQYF.

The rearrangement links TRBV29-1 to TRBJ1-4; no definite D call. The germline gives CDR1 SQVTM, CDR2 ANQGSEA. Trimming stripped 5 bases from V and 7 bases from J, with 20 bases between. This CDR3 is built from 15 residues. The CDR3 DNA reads TGCAGCGTTATTGCTCCTCTCGGTGCGGGTGAAAAACTGTTTTTT. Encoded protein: CSVIAPLGAGEKLFF.

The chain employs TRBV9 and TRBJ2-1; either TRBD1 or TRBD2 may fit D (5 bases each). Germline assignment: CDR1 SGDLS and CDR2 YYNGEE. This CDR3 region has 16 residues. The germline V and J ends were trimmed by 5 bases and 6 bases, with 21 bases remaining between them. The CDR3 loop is CASSRTRDPVFNEQFF. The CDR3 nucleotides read TGTGCCAGCAGTCGAACTCGGGACCCAGTGTTCAATGAGCAGTTCTTC.

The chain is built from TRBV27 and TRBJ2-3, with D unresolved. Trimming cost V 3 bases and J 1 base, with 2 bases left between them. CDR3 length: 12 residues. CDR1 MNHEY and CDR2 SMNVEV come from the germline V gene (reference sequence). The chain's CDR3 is CASSFRTDTQYF. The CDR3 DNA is TGTGCCAGCAGTTTTCGCACAGATACGCAGTATTTT.

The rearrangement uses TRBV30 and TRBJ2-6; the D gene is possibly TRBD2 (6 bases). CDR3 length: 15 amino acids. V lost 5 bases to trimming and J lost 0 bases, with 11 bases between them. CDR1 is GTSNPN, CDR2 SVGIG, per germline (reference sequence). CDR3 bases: TGTGCCTGGGATTGGACTAACTCTGGGGCCAACGTCCTGACTTTC. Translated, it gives CAWDWTNSGANVLTF.

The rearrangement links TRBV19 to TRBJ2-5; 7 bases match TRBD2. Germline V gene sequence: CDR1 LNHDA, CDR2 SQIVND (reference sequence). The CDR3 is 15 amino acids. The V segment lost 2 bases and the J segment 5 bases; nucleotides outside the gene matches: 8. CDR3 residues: CASSIRTTGGETQYF. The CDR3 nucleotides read TGTGCCAGTAGTATACGGACCACCGGGGGGGAGACCCAGTACTTC.

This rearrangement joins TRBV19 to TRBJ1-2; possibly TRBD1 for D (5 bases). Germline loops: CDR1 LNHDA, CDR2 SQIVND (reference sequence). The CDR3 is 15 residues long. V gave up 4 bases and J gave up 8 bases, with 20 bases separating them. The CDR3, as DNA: TGTGCCAGTAGTAACCGGGACGGCCGGGCTGGCGGCTACACCTTC. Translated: CASSNRDGRAGGYTF.

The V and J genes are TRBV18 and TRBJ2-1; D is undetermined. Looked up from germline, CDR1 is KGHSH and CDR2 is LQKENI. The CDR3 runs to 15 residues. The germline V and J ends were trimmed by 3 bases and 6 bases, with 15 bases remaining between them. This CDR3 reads CASSPGPLSANEQFF. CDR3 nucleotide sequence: TGTGCCAGCTCACCGGGTCCCCTTTCTGCCAATGAGCAGTTCTTC.